A selection of T cell receptor beta chains follows, all from one sample in a study of breast tumors, draining lymph nodes, adjacent tissues. TCRdb redid the calling of the multiplex PCR reads with MiXCR, one entry per CDR3 protein. This table has fewer than 200,000 distinct CDR3 sequences, 33% appearing once. Sequencing was carried out using axillary lymph node tissue. The receptors originated from a female donor with breast cancer. Some clones in this sample may be carry-over from other donors' samples. Both conserved end residues are part of each CDR3.

V,length,J,CDR3
TRBV5-4,14,TRBJ2-5,CASSLEGVAETQYF
TRBV9,14,TRBJ2-7,CASDGGAGSYEQYF
TRBV6-1,17,TRBJ2-5,CASSPLRTSGSAKTQYF
TRBV24-1,17,TRBJ1-6,CATSDFLGRIYNSPLHF
TRBV28,15,TRBJ1-2,CASSFRGGLNYGYTF
TRBV7-2,15,TRBJ1-3,CASSLRDSSGNTIYF
TRBV6-5,16,TRBJ2-3,CASSPGREPMIHTQYF
TRBV10-1,14,TRBJ2-2,CASSESGGTGELFF
TRBV2,16,TRBJ2-3,CASSAENTGDGDTQYF
TRBV20-1,12,TRBJ1-5,CSALDGNQPQHF